Listed here is a single T cell receptor beta chain. At one end, the junction sequence differs from germline, possibly due to a read error. CDR1 MDHEN and CDR2 SYDVKM come from the germline V gene. The CDR3 has 14 residues. The data were taken from a study of T cell repertoires in cytomegalovirus infection. TCRdb reprocessed the reads via MiXCR and lists one record per CDR3 protein. Altogether hundreds of thousands of distinct CDR3 sequences are present, roughly 26% being singletons, with the ten largest covering approximately 8%. The origin of this receptor is a human donor in good health (CMV status not recorded). Some clones in this sample may be carry-over from other donors' samples. The chain links TRBV28 to TRBJ1-3; D remains ambiguous. The sequenced material came from CD8+ T cells from PBMCs. CDR3 in DNA: TGTGTCAGCAGTTTTGCCGGCCCTGGAAACACCATATATTTT. It translates to CVSSFAGPGNTIYF. The whole variable domain, filled in from reference TRBV28 and TRBJ1-3, reads DVKVTQSSRYLVKRTGEKVFLECVQDMDHENMFWYRQDPGLGLRLIYFSYDVKMKEKGDIPEGYSVSREKKERFSLILESASTNQTSMYLCVSSFAGPGNTIYFGEGSWLTVV.